These T cell receptor beta chains were read from a single sample in a study of T-cell memory formation after mild COVID-19. One entry per CDR3 protein results from TCRdb running MiXCR on the 5' RACE reads. The sample lists hundreds of thousands of distinct CDR3 sequences; 20% were seen once. Sequencing was performed on PBMCs or a T cell subset sorted from them (not recorded which). The receptors originated from an adult woman who had mild COVID-19 (a few samples of this study predate the infection). Cell type and time point are not known. The CDR3 runs from the conserved cysteine through the conserved F or W. Fields, in order: clone size, V gene, D gene, J gene, CDR3 protein, CDR3 DNA. The D gene is left open where the match is weak. Not every row has a clone size; where given, it reads once, few, many or a size class.

NA,TRBV5-6,TRBD1,TRBJ1-1,CASSLSGTGGRRTEAFF,TGTGCCAGCAGCTTGTCAGGGACAGGGGGCCGGAGGACTGAAGCTTTCTTT
NA,TRBV5-1,NA,TRBJ2-7,CASSMGSSATQYEQYF,TGCGCCAGCAGTATGGGGTCTAGCGCGACTCAATACGAGCAGTACTTC
few,TRBV7-9,NA,TRBJ2-1,CASSRIPPSVLEDHCEQFF,TGTGCCAGCAGCCGTATCCCCCCTAGCGTACTCGAGGATCATTGCGAGCAGTTCTTC
few,TRBV18,NA,TRBJ2-5,CASSPSTGGGETQYF,TGTGCCAGCTCACCTTCCACGGGGGGCGGAGAGACCCAGTACTTC
many,TRBV2,NA,TRBJ2-7,CASSETQGYEQYF,TGTGCCAGCAGTGAGACTCAGGGCTACGAGCAGTACTTC
NA,TRBV7-6,NA,TRBJ2-1,CASSLALGGNEQFF,TGTGCCAGCAGCTTAGCTTTGGGTGGCAATGAGCAGTTCTTC
NA,TRBV20-1,TRBD2,TRBJ2-1,CSASGTSVYHNEQFF,TGCAGTGCGTCCGGGACTAGCGTGTACCACAATGAGCAGTTCTTC
NA,TRBV5-8,NA,TRBJ2-1,CASSMRGYNEQFF,TGTGCCAGCAGCATGCGGGGCTACAATGAGCAGTTCTTC
few,TRBV2,NA,TRBJ2-2,CASKDTGELFF,TGTGCCAGCAAAGACACCGGGGAGCTGTTTTTT
NA,TRBV10-3,NA,TRBJ1-1,CAIGMNTEAFF,TGTGCCATCGGGATGAACACTGAAGCTTTCTTT
NA,TRBV6-6,TRBD2,TRBJ2-7,CASSSAVQAGDSYEQYF,TGTGCCAGCAGTTCAGCCGTTCAAGCGGGAGACTCCTACGAGCAGTACTTC
few,TRBV3-1,NA,TRBJ2-1,CASSHLRSSYNEQFF,TGTGCCAGCAGCCACCTAAGAAGCTCCTACAATGAGCAGTTCTTC
NA,TRBV4-2,NA,TRBJ1-3,CASSQGARASSGNTIYF,TGTGCCAGCAGCCAAGGAGCCAGGGCGAGCTCTGGAAACACCATATATTTT
NA,TRBV3-1,NA,TRBJ2-1,CASSQRSYNEQFF,TGTGCCAGCAGCCAAAGGTCCTACAATGAGCAGTTCTTC
NA,TRBV12-3/TRBV12-4,TRBD2,TRBJ2-1,CASSRTSGDYNEQFF,TGTGCCAGCAGTCGTACTAGCGGGGATTACAATGAGCAGTTCTTC
few,TRBV25-1,TRBD1,TRBJ1-1,CASGGQGTYTEAFF,TGTGCCAGCGGGGGACAGGGGACGTACACTGAAGCTTTCTTT
NA,TRBV15,TRBD2,TRBJ2-5,CATSRDWLAGITQETQYF,TGTGCCACCAGCAGAGATTGGCTAGCGGGCATAACACAAGAGACCCAGTACTTC
NA,TRBV6-1,TRBD1,TRBJ1-1,CASSGTGIGEAFF,TGTGCCAGCAGTGGGACAGGGATAGGGGAAGCTTTCTTT
few,TRBV24-1,NA,TRBJ2-5,CATSVWIRAQETQYF,TGTGCCACCAGTGTTTGGATAAGGGCCCAAGAGACCCAGTACTTC
NA,TRBV7-2,NA,TRBJ2-1,CASSFNPPSGEQFF,TGTGCCAGCAGCTTTAACCCCCCGAGCGGTGAGCAGTTCTTC
few,TRBV12-3/TRBV12-4,NA,TRBJ2-7,CASGQQAYEQYF,TGTGCCAGCGGGCAACAGGCCTACGAGCAGTACTTC
NA,TRBV29-1,NA,TRBJ1-1,CSVVGGPNAEAFF,TGCAGCGTTGTAGGAGGACCTAACGCTGAAGCTTTCTTT
NA,TRBV27,NA,TRBJ1-6,CASRSGGIYNSPLHF,TGTGCCAGCAGATCCGGGGGGATCTATAATTCACCCCTCCACTTT
NA,TRBV3-1,TRBD1,TRBJ2-5,CASSQAGGSSETQYF,TGTGCCAGCAGCCAAGCAGGGGGCAGTTCGGAGACCCAGTACTTC
NA,TRBV4-1,NA,TRBJ2-5,CASSQGLVKETQYF,TGCGCCAGCAGCCAAGGGCTAGTCAAAGAGACCCAGTACTTC
many,TRBV4-2,NA,TRBJ2-1,CASSQDGSDLQFF,TGTGCCAGCAGCCAAGATGGGTCCGATCTGCAGTTCTTC
NA,TRBV9,TRBD2,TRBJ2-5,CASSVGLAGEQETQYF,TGTGCCAGCAGCGTAGGGCTAGCGGGGGAACAAGAGACCCAGTACTTC
NA,TRBV5-1,NA,TRBJ1-1,CASSLDLLSGNRRAFF,TGCGCCAGCAGCTTGGACCTTCTTTCCGGGAACCGGAGAGCTTTCTTT
NA,TRBV11-1,TRBD1,TRBJ2-7,CASSLMDRVSYEQYF,TGTGCCAGCAGCTTGATGGACAGGGTCTCCTACGAGCAGTACTTC
NA,TRBV5-1,NA,TRBJ1-1,CASSFESRGSNEAFF,TGCGCCAGCAGCTTCGAGTCGAGAGGGTCAAATGAAGCTTTCTTT
NA,TRBV6-1,TRBD1,TRBJ2-5,CASSDLQGGQETQYF,TGTGCCAGCAGTGATCTACAGGGGGGCCAAGAGACCCAGTACTTC
few,TRBV5-1,NA,TRBJ2-3,CASSLGAHHATDTQYF,TGCGCCAGCAGCTTGGGAGCCCACCACGCCACAGATACGCAGTATTTT
many,TRBV12-3/TRBV12-4,NA,TRBJ1-3,CASKLGAGQSGNTIYF,TGTGCCAGCAAACTGGGGGCCGGACAGTCTGGAAACACCATATATTTT
NA,TRBV4-1,NA,TRBJ1-1,CASSQAGTVAFF,TGCGCCAGCAGCCAAGCTGGGACGGTGGCTTTCTTT
NA,TRBV12-3/TRBV12-4,TRBD1,TRBJ1-5,CASSGVRTGPNQPQHF,TGTGCCAGCAGTGGTGTAAGGACAGGGCCCAATCAGCCCCAGCATTTT
few,TRBV12-3/TRBV12-4,TRBD2,TRBJ2-5,CASSRGWSSGGAQETQYF,TGTGCCAGCAGCCGTGGGTGGAGTAGCGGGGGGGCCCAAGAGACCCAGTACTTC
few,TRBV12-3/TRBV12-4,NA,TRBJ1-3,CASNLQVETYSGNTIYF,TGTGCCAGCAATCTCCAAGTCGAAACGTACTCTGGAAACACCATATATTTT
NA,TRBV12-3/TRBV12-4,NA,TRBJ1-1,CASSPHREDTEAFF,TGTGCCAGCAGTCCACACAGGGAGGACACTGAAGCTTTCTTT
NA,TRBV12-3/TRBV12-4,TRBD2,TRBJ2-3,CASSRLAVDTQYF,TGTGCCAGCAGTAGACTAGCGGTGGATACGCAGTATTTT
NA,TRBV14,TRBD2,TRBJ2-2,CASSQARGLAGAAGELFF,TGTGCCAGCAGCCAAGCCCGGGGGCTAGCGGGAGCAGCCGGGGAGCTGTTTTTT
NA,TRBV7-3,NA,TRBJ1-2,CASSSNSHYGYTF,TGTGCCAGCAGCTCCAACAGCCACTATGGCTACACCTTC
few,TRBV5-6,NA,TRBJ2-1,CASSLVGAGQQFF,TGTGCCAGCAGCTTGGTTGGGGCGGGGCAGCAGTTCTTC
few,TRBV21-1,NA,TRBJ2-7,CASSKEPGRHEQYF,TGTGCCAGCAGCAAAGAACCAGGGCGGCACGAGCAGTACTTC
few,TRBV6-2/TRBV6-3,NA,TRBJ2-4,CASSYATLNIQYF,TGTGCCAGCAGTTACGCAACACTAAACATTCAGTACTTC
NA,TRBV6-2/TRBV6-3,NA,TRBJ2-3,CASRSMGESTDTQYF,TGTGCCAGCAGATCAATGGGGGAGAGCACAGATACGCAGTATTTT
NA,TRBV19,NA,TRBJ2-1,CASSMRLADNEQFF,TGTGCCAGTAGTATGCGGTTAGCGGACAATGAGCAGTTCTTC
few,TRBV29-1,TRBD1,TRBJ1-1,CSVHGQGHGHMNTEAFF,TGCAGCGTCCACGGACAGGGACATGGGCATATGAACACTGAAGCTTTCTTT
few,TRBV6-5,NA,TRBJ1-4,CASSDAGQVGAEKLFF,TGTGCCAGCAGTGACGCCGGACAAGTCGGGGCTGAAAAACTGTTTTTT
few,TRBV10-3,NA,TRBJ2-3,CAISEYQEQYF,TGTGCCATCAGTGAGTACCAAGAACAGTATTTT
NA,TRBV6-5,TRBD1,TRBJ2-7,CASNARQGVSYEQYF,TGTGCCAGCAACGCCAGACAGGGGGTCTCCTACGAGCAGTACTTC
few,TRBV29-1,NA,TRBJ2-1,CSVEWAYNEQFF,TGCAGCGTTGAGTGGGCCTACAATGAGCAGTTCTTC
many,TRBV12-3/TRBV12-4,NA,TRBJ2-2,CASSLRGSGELFF,TGTGCCAGCAGTTTAAGGGGGTCCGGGGAGCTGTTTTTT
NA,TRBV4-1,NA,TRBJ1-1,CASSQDMTDRLNTEAFF,TGCGCCAGCAGCCAAGATATGACAGACCGCCTGAACACTGAAGCTTTCTTT